This is a list of T cell receptor beta chains from one sample in a study of blood T cell repertoires in COVID-19. Profiled with immunoSEQ multiplex PCR; TCRdb holds only in-frame clones, not every one. The data contain nearly 200,000 clones, 86% of them seen just once; the ten biggest clones take up 0.7% to 0.95%. The specimen was peripheral blood. These receptors were collected from an older woman with acute or convalescent COVID-19. Both conserved end residues are part of each CDR3. A D gene is named only where the DNA matches it firmly. Size is stated for part of the rows, as once, few or many counts, or as a class when the clone is expanded.

j_gene: TRBJ2-6
v_gene: TRBV11-3
d_gene: .
abundance: .
CDR3aa: CASSPGVAGANVLTF
CDR3nt: TGTGCCAGCAGCCCCGGGGTAGCTGGGGCCAACGTCCTGACTTTC

j_gene: TRBJ1-6
v_gene: TRBV19
d_gene: .
abundance: .
CDR3aa: CASSIERGPNSPLHF
CDR3nt: TGTGCCAGTAGTATAGAGAGAGGGCCCAATTCACCCCTCCACTTT

j_gene: TRBJ2-3
v_gene: TRBV5-1
d_gene: .
abundance: .
CDR3aa: CASSSGQKLVSTDTQYF
CDR3nt: TGCGCCAGCAGCTCCGGACAGAAACTAGTAAGCACAGATACGCAGTATTTT

j_gene: TRBJ1-2
v_gene: TRBV3-1/TRBV3-2
d_gene: .
abundance: .
CDR3aa: CASSQSARGYTF
CDR3nt: TGTGCCAGCAGCCAAAGCGCCCGGGGCTACACCTTC

j_gene: TRBJ2-1
v_gene: TRBV2
d_gene: TRBD1
abundance: .
CDR3aa: CASHRQGVGNEQFF
CDR3nt: TGTGCCAGCCACCGACAGGGGGTGGGCAATGAGCAGTTCTTC

j_gene: TRBJ1-2
v_gene: TRBV19
d_gene: .
abundance: .
CDR3aa: CASSIDPLGQRIYGYTF
CDR3nt: TGTGCCAGTAGTATAGACCCTTTAGGACAGCGGATCTATGGCTACACCTTC

j_gene: TRBJ1-4
v_gene: TRBV5-1
d_gene: .
abundance: .
CDR3aa: CASSRGAGEKLFF
CDR3nt: TGCGCCAGCAGCCGGGGGGCGGGTGAAAAACTGTTTTTT

j_gene: TRBJ1-5
v_gene: TRBV19
d_gene: TRBD1
abundance: .
CDR3aa: CASRGQGPRSNQPQHF
CDR3nt: TGTGCCAGTAGGGGACAGGGACCACGGAGCAATCAGCCCCAGCATTTT

j_gene: TRBJ2-3
v_gene: TRBV7-3
d_gene: .
abundance: .
CDR3aa: CASSASSPPDTQYF
CDR3nt: TGTGCCAGCAGCGCGTCTTCCCCCCCAGATACGCAGTATTTT

j_gene: TRBJ2-4
v_gene: TRBV10-3
d_gene: TRBD1
abundance: .
CDR3aa: CAISDGLGGQLAKNIQYF
CDR3nt: TGTGCCATCAGTGATGGGCTTGGGGGACAGTTAGCCAAAAACATTCAGTACTTC

j_gene: TRBJ1-4
v_gene: TRBV29-1
d_gene: .
abundance: .
CDR3aa: CSARRGDWEKLFF
CDR3nt: TGCAGCGCACGGAGAGGGGACTGGGAAAAACTGTTTTTT

j_gene: TRBJ1-5
v_gene: TRBV19
d_gene: .
abundance: .
CDR3aa: CASSISGDGQPQHF
CDR3nt: TGTGCCAGTAGTATATCAGGGGACGGTCAGCCCCAGCATTTT

j_gene: TRBJ2-6
v_gene: TRBV2
d_gene: TRBD2
abundance: few
CDR3aa: CASSWTSAYSGANVLTF
CDR3nt: TGTGCCAGCAGTTGGACTAGCGCCTACTCTGGGGCCAACGTCCTGACTTTC

j_gene: TRBJ1-1
v_gene: TRBV29-1
d_gene: TRBD1
abundance: .
CDR3aa: CSGLQGANTEAFF
CDR3nt: TGCAGCGGCCTGCAGGGGGCCAACACTGAAGCTTTCTTT

j_gene: TRBJ2-4
v_gene: TRBV27
d_gene: TRBD1
abundance: .
CDR3aa: CASSPTSQGARNIQYF
CDR3nt: TGTGCCAGCAGTCCTACTTCCCAGGGGGCGAGAAACATTCAGTACTTC

j_gene: TRBJ2-5
v_gene: TRBV10-3
d_gene: TRBD1
abundance: once
CDR3aa: CAISRDRSQETQYF
CDR3nt: TGTGCCATCAGTCGGGACAGGTCTCAAGAGACCCAGTACTTC

j_gene: TRBJ1-1
v_gene: TRBV19
d_gene: .
abundance: .
CDR3aa: CASSIGSEGTEAFF
CDR3nt: TGTGCCAGTAGTATAGGGAGCGAAGGAACTGAAGCTTTCTTT

j_gene: TRBJ2-1
v_gene: TRBV19
d_gene: TRBD2
abundance: .
CDR3aa: CASSQLAGGSYNEQFF
CDR3nt: TGTGCCAGTAGCCAGCTAGCGGGGGGTTCCTACAATGAGCAGTTCTTC